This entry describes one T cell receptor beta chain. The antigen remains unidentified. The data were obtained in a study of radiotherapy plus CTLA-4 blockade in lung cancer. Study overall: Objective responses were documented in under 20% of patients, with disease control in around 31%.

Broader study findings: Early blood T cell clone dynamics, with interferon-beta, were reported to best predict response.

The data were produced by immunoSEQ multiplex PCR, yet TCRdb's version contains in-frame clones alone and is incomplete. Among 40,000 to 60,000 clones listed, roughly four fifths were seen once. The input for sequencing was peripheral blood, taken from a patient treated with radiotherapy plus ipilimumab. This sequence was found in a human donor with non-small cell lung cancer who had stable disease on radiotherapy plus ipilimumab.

This CDR3 is CASSVGTSGIYNEQFF. The CDR3 region has the DNA TGTGCCAGTAGTGTAGGGACTAGCGGAATTTACAATGAGCAGTTCTTC. This chain links TRBV19 with TRBJ2-1; 11 bases align to TRBD2. This CDR3 comprises 16 residues. Germline V gene data show CDR1 as LNHDA and CDR2 as SQIVND (reference sequence). J lost 4 bases, V lost 5 bases, and 7 bases had no gene match.